This TCR beta chain appears in the sequencing data of a study of shared clonotypes between healthy human individuals. Study context: The donor pool was made up of a couple of women and three men aged 18 to 49.

The assay was immunoSEQ multiplex PCR, and TCRdb's table has in-frame clones only and misses some. The repertoire holds approximately 340,000 clones, about 74% seen once, with approximately 10% in the top ten. Study-wide findings and caveats: Between a handful of donors, naive CD4 clonotypes were shared at a level of about 5.3%.

CDR3 length: 14 residues. Germline loops: CDR1 SGHKS, CDR2 YYEKEE (reference sequence). In the case of this clone: Its antigen is unknown. It may be a read error: a sequence one base away is much more abundant.

Negatively enriched CD4+ T cells were divided by CD45RA into naive and memory. The sequencing sample was made of memory CD4+ T cells sorted from blood. Subset described: CD45RA-negative fraction. This sequence joins TRBV5-5 and TRBJ2-5; D not certain. The clonotype comes from a man aged 25 to 45 in good health. The CDR3 coding sequence is TGTGCCAGCAGCTTCGCAGGCAGACAAGGGACCCAGTACTTC. It encodes CASSFAGRQGTQYF.